Sequencing of this T cell receptor (beta chain) was carried out in a study of response to subunit inactivated influenza vaccine. Study-wide points: The authors suggested that every seasonal influenza vaccination recruits few new T cells.

Note on this clonotype: Its antigen is unidentified.

TCRdb ran MiXCR on the RT-PCR reads and lists one entry per CDR3 protein. This sample has 550,000 to 600,000 distinct CDR3 sequences, with roughly 10% found just once. Germline V CDR1 and CDR2: DFQATT, SNEGSKA (reference sequence). J lost 3 bases, V lost 6 bases, and 4 bases had no gene match. This CDR3 comprises 14 residues. This TCR derives from a man aged 50 to 60 who received an inactivated influenza vaccine. Sample: PBMCs from blood, taken on the day of vaccination. The chain combines TRBV20-1 with TRBJ2-3; 12 bases are a match to TRBD2. As DNA, the CDR3 is TGCAGTGCCGCCGGGACTAGCGGGACAGATACGCAGTATTTT. Amino acids: CSAAGTSGTDTQYF.